The rows below give T cell receptor beta chains drawn from one sample of a study of patients and donors after allogeneic stem cell transplantation. One entry per CDR3 protein, called by TCRdb with MiXCR from the RT-PCR reads. The sample contains about a million distinct CDR3 sequences, approximately 19% of which appear only once. Sequenced input: blood, either unsorted or a sorted T cell fraction (not recorded which). These receptors were taken from a human donor who was either an allogeneic HSCT recipient or a stem cell or donor lymphocyte infusion donor (not recorded which). It is not recorded whose cells these are; they may come from a transplant donor. Each CDR3 is given with its conserved first and last residue. A D gene is named only where the DNA matches it firmly. Expanded clones are given a class, and other clones once, few, many or no size at all.

CDR3 DNA: TGTGCCAGCAGCCCTATGGGGGGAACTAATGAAAAACTGTTTTTT; CDR3 protein: CASSPMGGTNEKLFF; V gene: TRBV11-2; D gene: -; clone size: -; J gene: TRBJ1-4
CDR3 DNA: TGTGCCAGCAGCCAAGATATGAGGGCTGGGGCCAACGTCCTGACTTTC; CDR3 protein: CASSQDMRAGANVLTF; V gene: TRBV4-2; D gene: -; clone size: -; J gene: TRBJ2-6
CDR3 DNA: TGTGCCAGCAGTAATCCGGGCCCGGGCCCTGTGAACACTGAAGCTTTCTTT; CDR3 protein: CASSNPGPGPVNTEAFF; V gene: TRBV6-1; D gene: -; clone size: few; J gene: TRBJ1-1
CDR3 DNA: TGTGCCAGCAGTTTAGGTTCCCCGAGGGGCAATCAGCCCCAGCATTTT; CDR3 protein: CASSLGSPRGNQPQHF; V gene: TRBV27; D gene: -; clone size: few; J gene: TRBJ1-5
CDR3 DNA: TGCAGTGCTACCCCTGGGCTGGGGGGGAAGAACACTGAAGCTTTCTTT; CDR3 protein: CSATPGLGGKNTEAFF; V gene: TRBV20-1; D gene: -; clone size: few; J gene: TRBJ1-1
CDR3 DNA: TGCGCCAGCAGCCCGGGGTTACGAGTCGGGAGGGAAGCAGATACGCAGTATTTT; CDR3 protein: CASSPGLRVGREADTQYF; V gene: TRBV5-1; D gene: TRBD2; clone size: few; J gene: TRBJ2-3
CDR3 DNA: TGTGCCAGCGGCGCAGACAGGCAAGAGACCCAGTACTTC; CDR3 protein: CASGADRQETQYF; V gene: TRBV5-8; D gene: -; clone size: once; J gene: TRBJ2-5
CDR3 DNA: TGTGCCAGCAGTATTAGGTCCGGGGGAGAGGTTAATGAGCAGTTCTTC; CDR3 protein: CASSIRSGGEVNEQFF; V gene: TRBV7-9; D gene: -; clone size: -; J gene: TRBJ2-1
CDR3 DNA: TGTGCCAGCAGTTACTCGCGGACAGGGTCTGGAAACACCATATATTTT; CDR3 protein: CASSYSRTGSGNTIYF; V gene: TRBV6-5; D gene: TRBD1; clone size: few; J gene: TRBJ1-3
CDR3 DNA: TGTGCCAGCAGCCTGACTAGCGGTCCCTACGAGCAGTACTTC; CDR3 protein: CASSLTSGPYEQYF; V gene: TRBV27; D gene: TRBD2; clone size: many; J gene: TRBJ2-7
CDR3 DNA: TGCGCCAGCAGACAGGACAGCACAGATACGCAGTATTTT; CDR3 protein: CASRQDSTDTQYF; V gene: TRBV5-1; D gene: -; clone size: -; J gene: TRBJ2-3
CDR3 DNA: TGTGCCAGCAGCCCCCGGGTGTCTAGTGAAAAACTGTTTTTT; CDR3 protein: CASSPRVSSEKLFF; V gene: TRBV7-9; D gene: -; clone size: -; J gene: TRBJ1-4
CDR3 DNA: TGTGCCAGCAGTCCCAGGACAGGGCCCTATAGCAATCAGCCCCAGCATTTT; CDR3 protein: CASSPRTGPYSNQPQHF; V gene: TRBV12-3/TRBV12-4; D gene: TRBD1; clone size: -; J gene: TRBJ1-5
CDR3 DNA: TGTGCCAGCAGCTTAGCGGGGGACGGTCCCTACAATGAGCAGTTCTTC; CDR3 protein: CASSLAGDGPYNEQFF; V gene: TRBV7-8; D gene: -; clone size: -; J gene: TRBJ2-1
CDR3 DNA: TGTGCCAGCAGTAAACTAGCGGGAGGGCCGCATGAGCAGTTCTTC; CDR3 protein: CASSKLAGGPHEQFF; V gene: TRBV6-1; D gene: TRBD2; clone size: few; J gene: TRBJ2-1
CDR3 DNA: TGCGCCAGCAGCTTTGCGGGACGGTCGAGCTCCTATAATTCACCCCTCCACTTT; CDR3 protein: CASSFAGRSSSYNSPLHF; V gene: TRBV5-1; D gene: -; clone size: once; J gene: TRBJ1-6
CDR3 DNA: TGTGCCAGCAGCTCAGGGGACAGAGCAAATGAAAAACTGTTTTTT; CDR3 protein: CASSSGDRANEKLFF; V gene: TRBV7-2; D gene: TRBD1; clone size: -; J gene: TRBJ1-4
CDR3 DNA: TGTGCCAGCAGCGGGGACAGAGGGAGCTCTGGAAACACCATATATTTT; CDR3 protein: CASSGDRGSSGNTIYF; V gene: TRBV27; D gene: TRBD1; clone size: few; J gene: TRBJ1-3
CDR3 DNA: TGTGCCAGCATCAGACAGTCCTACGAGCAGTACTTC; CDR3 protein: CASIRQSYEQYF; V gene: TRBV25-1; D gene: -; clone size: few; J gene: TRBJ2-7
CDR3 DNA: TGTGCCAGCAGCCAAGCCTCGCCGGTTAACACCGGGGAGCTGTTTTTT; CDR3 protein: CASSQASPVNTGELFF; V gene: TRBV3-1; D gene: -; clone size: -; J gene: TRBJ2-2
CDR3 DNA: TGTGCCAGCAGCTCGTCGGGACTGTTCCGTTACGAGCAGTACTTC; CDR3 protein: CASSSSGLFRYEQYF; V gene: TRBV7-2; D gene: -; clone size: -; J gene: TRBJ2-7
CDR3 DNA: TGTGCCATCAGGGGTTCCTCCTACGAGCAGTACTTC; CDR3 protein: CAIRGSSYEQYF; V gene: TRBV10-3; D gene: -; clone size: few; J gene: TRBJ2-7
CDR3 DNA: TGCAGTGCTAGATCTGCGGACAGGCCCGGGGGAAACATTCAGTACTTC; CDR3 protein: CSARSADRPGGNIQYF; V gene: TRBV20-1; D gene: -; clone size: -; J gene: TRBJ2-4
CDR3 DNA: TGCAGCTTGAGACAGGGGAGGAACACTGAAGCTTTCTTT; CDR3 protein: CSLRQGRNTEAFF; V gene: TRBV29-1; D gene: TRBD1; clone size: few; J gene: TRBJ1-1
CDR3 DNA: TGTGCCAGCAGTTTCCTGCATACTAACTATGGCTACACCTTC; CDR3 protein: CASSFLHTNYGYTF; V gene: TRBV27; D gene: -; clone size: -; J gene: TRBJ1-2
CDR3 DNA: TGCGCCAGCAGGAGTCTAACAGGGACAAGCGCTCGGGACATTCAGTACTTC; CDR3 protein: CASRSLTGTSARDIQYF; V gene: TRBV4-1; D gene: -; clone size: few; J gene: TRBJ2-4
CDR3 DNA: TGTGCCAGCAGCCCACGGGGGACAGGGGGACCGGCAGATACGCAGTATTTT; CDR3 protein: CASSPRGTGGPADTQYF; V gene: TRBV7-2; D gene: TRBD1; clone size: few; J gene: TRBJ2-3
CDR3 DNA: TGTGCCAGCAGCGCCTCTCTAGCGGGCGGGTTCAATGAGCAGTTCTTC; CDR3 protein: CASSASLAGGFNEQFF; V gene: TRBV5-6; D gene: TRBD2; clone size: few; J gene: TRBJ2-1
CDR3 DNA: TGTGCCAGCAGCCACGCAAGGACCGGGGAGCTGTTTTTT; CDR3 protein: CASSHARTGELFF; V gene: TRBV11-1; D gene: -; clone size: few; J gene: TRBJ2-2
CDR3 DNA: TGCGCCAGCAGCTTGGACGTGGGGAGTGGCTACACCTTC; CDR3 protein: CASSLDVGSGYTF; V gene: TRBV5-1; D gene: -; clone size: few; J gene: TRBJ1-2
CDR3 DNA: TGCAGTGCCCCTGCGGGGGGGACGAACACCGGGGAGCTGTTTTTT; CDR3 protein: CSAPAGGTNTGELFF; V gene: TRBV20-1; D gene: TRBD2; clone size: -; J gene: TRBJ2-2
CDR3 DNA: TGTGCCAGCAGCTTAACTCGAGCCAGGGCCTCTGGGGCCAACGTCCTGACTTTC; CDR3 protein: CASSLTRARASGANVLTF; V gene: TRBV11-2; D gene: -; clone size: -; J gene: TRBJ2-6
CDR3 DNA: TGTGCCAGCAGGCCAAAAGTGAGGGAGTCCTACAATGAGCAGTTCTTC; CDR3 protein: CASRPKVRESYNEQFF; V gene: TRBV7-8; D gene: -; clone size: -; J gene: TRBJ2-1
CDR3 DNA: TGTGCCAGCAGCATTAGCGGGAGCACAGATACGCAGTATTTT; CDR3 protein: CASSISGSTDTQYF; V gene: TRBV12-3/TRBV12-4; D gene: TRBD2; clone size: few; J gene: TRBJ2-3
CDR3 DNA: TGTGCCAGCAGCCCTCCGACAGGCCGGGTAGGAGATACGCAGTATTTT; CDR3 protein: CASSPPTGRVGDTQYF; V gene: TRBV9; D gene: -; clone size: -; J gene: TRBJ2-3
CDR3 DNA: TGTGCCAGCAGCCAAGGAACAGGGTGGAACACTGAAGCTTTCTTT; CDR3 protein: CASSQGTGWNTEAFF; V gene: TRBV4-2; D gene: -; clone size: -; J gene: TRBJ1-1
CDR3 DNA: TGCAGTGCTAGCGTAATCACAGGCTCTAATCTCGAGCAGTACTTC; CDR3 protein: CSASVITGSNLEQYF; V gene: TRBV20-1; D gene: -; clone size: -; J gene: TRBJ2-7
CDR3 DNA: TGTGCCACCAGTGATTCCAGTATTGACATTCAGTACTTC; CDR3 protein: CATSDSSIDIQYF; V gene: TRBV24-1; D gene: -; clone size: few; J gene: TRBJ2-4
CDR3 DNA: TGTGCCTGGAGTGTCGACAGTAACTATGGCTACACCTTC; CDR3 protein: CAWSVDSNYGYTF; V gene: TRBV30; D gene: -; clone size: -; J gene: TRBJ1-2
CDR3 DNA: TGTGCCAGCAGGGATATGACTAGCACAGATACGCAGTATTTT; CDR3 protein: CASRDMTSTDTQYF; V gene: TRBV12-3/TRBV12-4; D gene: -; clone size: -; J gene: TRBJ2-3
CDR3 DNA: TGTGCCTGCATAGCGGGGGGCTGGACCGGGGAGCTGTTTTTT; CDR3 protein: CACIAGGWTGELFF; V gene: TRBV30; D gene: TRBD2; clone size: -; J gene: TRBJ2-2
CDR3 DNA: TGTGCCATCAGGTATCCCTCAAACTCTGGAAACACCATATATTTT; CDR3 protein: CAIRYPSNSGNTIYF; V gene: TRBV10-3; D gene: -; clone size: -; J gene: TRBJ1-3
CDR3 DNA: TGCAGCGTTGACAGGGCGAGCTATGGCTACACCTTC; CDR3 protein: CSVDRASYGYTF; V gene: TRBV29-1; D gene: -; clone size: few; J gene: TRBJ1-2
CDR3 DNA: TGTGCCAGCAGCCCGGGGACTAGCAGGGAGCTGTTTTTT; CDR3 protein: CASSPGTSRELFF; V gene: TRBV7-2; D gene: TRBD2; clone size: few; J gene: TRBJ2-2
CDR3 DNA: TGTGCCAGCAGACTCCGGGGGGGGCGAATCACTGAAGCTTTCTTT; CDR3 protein: CASRLRGGRITEAFF; V gene: TRBV6-1; D gene: -; clone size: few; J gene: TRBJ1-1
CDR3 DNA: TGTGCCAGCAGCTTAGAACTAGCGGGAGGGCGAGTCGGCTACGAGCAGTACTTC; CDR3 protein: CASSLELAGGRVGYEQYF; V gene: TRBV11-2; D gene: TRBD2; clone size: -; J gene: TRBJ2-7
CDR3 DNA: TGTGCCAGCAGCTCGCCCTCCGGCGAAAACACCGGGGAGCTGTTTTTT; CDR3 protein: CASSSPSGENTGELFF; V gene: TRBV9; D gene: -; clone size: few; J gene: TRBJ2-2
CDR3 DNA: TGCAGCGTTGAAGGTTCGGGAAGGGGTAAAGGGAGGGACAGGGAAAACATTCAGTACTTC; CDR3 protein: CSVEGSGRGKGRDRENIQYF; V gene: TRBV29-1; D gene: TRBD1; clone size: once; J gene: TRBJ2-4
CDR3 DNA: TGTGCCAGCAGTGAATACCCTGTGGACAGGTCGGGGGGCTACACCTTC; CDR3 protein: CASSEYPVDRSGGYTF; V gene: TRBV6-1; D gene: TRBD1; clone size: -; J gene: TRBJ1-2
CDR3 DNA: TGTGCCATCGGGGAGGGGGGGAACTATGGCTACACCTTC; CDR3 protein: CAIGEGGNYGYTF; V gene: TRBV10-3; D gene: -; clone size: -; J gene: TRBJ1-2
CDR3 DNA: TGCAGTGCCCCTCTAGCGGAAATGTACAATGAGCAGTTCTTC; CDR3 protein: CSAPLAEMYNEQFF; V gene: TRBV20-1; D gene: TRBD2; clone size: -; J gene: TRBJ2-1
CDR3 DNA: TGTGCCTGGAGTGTACTCCGGGGAGAGACCCAGTACTTC; CDR3 protein: CAWSVLRGETQYF; V gene: TRBV30; D gene: -; clone size: -; J gene: TRBJ2-5
CDR3 DNA: TGCAGCGTTTGGAGCGGATCCATGCGCTACACCTTC; CDR3 protein: CSVWSGSMRYTF; V gene: TRBV29-1; D gene: -; clone size: -; J gene: TRBJ1-2
CDR3 DNA: TGTGCCAGCAGTTCGCCTCTAGCGGGAGCTGGTTACAATGAGCAGTTCTTC; CDR3 protein: CASSSPLAGAGYNEQFF; V gene: TRBV27; D gene: TRBD2; clone size: -; J gene: TRBJ2-1
CDR3 DNA: TGTGCCAGCAGCGGCCCGGGGTCAGGGAGCTCCTACGAGCAGTACTTC; CDR3 protein: CASSGPGSGSSYEQYF; V gene: TRBV25-1; D gene: -; clone size: -; J gene: TRBJ2-7
CDR3 DNA: TGCAGTGCCCTCCCGGTCGTAGTAGATACAGACCACAATCAGCCCCAGCATTTT; CDR3 protein: CSALPVVVDTDHNQPQHF; V gene: TRBV20-1; D gene: -; clone size: few; J gene: TRBJ1-5
CDR3 DNA: TGTGCCAGCAGCCCTCGGACCACAAGCGGGGAGGAGACCCAGTACTTC; CDR3 protein: CASSPRTTSGEETQYF; V gene: TRBV7-2; D gene: TRBD2; clone size: -; J gene: TRBJ2-5